This record covers a single T cell receptor beta chain. The authors' processing: Estimates of nucleated cell counts were drawn from the amplification of reference gene primers. The assay was immunoSEQ multiplex PCR, and TCRdb's table has in-frame clones only and misses some. V and J calls and clone size are copied from that table; D and trimming were computed from the DNA. The table has about 210,000 clones, 88% seen once. CDR3 length: 14 residues. J lost 4 bases, V lost 2 bases, and 2 bases had no gene match. Germline V lookup: CDR1 MGHRA, CDR2 YSYEKL. This entry is derived from a study of blood T cell repertoires in COVID-19. As for the study in general: Spain, Italy and the United States supplied samples that represented acute and convalescent COVID-19. Sources were T cells, B-cell-depleted T cells, or PBMCs; the material itself was cDNA or gDNA.

The rearrangement uses TRBV4-1 and TRBJ2-1; TRBD2 aligns across 7 bases. Material: peripheral blood. This receptor was identified in a man between 65 and 85 years old with acute or convalescent COVID-19. The CDR3, as DNA: TGCGCCAGCAGCCAACCGGGAGGTTACAATGAGCAGTTCTTC. It specifies CASSQPGGYNEQFF.